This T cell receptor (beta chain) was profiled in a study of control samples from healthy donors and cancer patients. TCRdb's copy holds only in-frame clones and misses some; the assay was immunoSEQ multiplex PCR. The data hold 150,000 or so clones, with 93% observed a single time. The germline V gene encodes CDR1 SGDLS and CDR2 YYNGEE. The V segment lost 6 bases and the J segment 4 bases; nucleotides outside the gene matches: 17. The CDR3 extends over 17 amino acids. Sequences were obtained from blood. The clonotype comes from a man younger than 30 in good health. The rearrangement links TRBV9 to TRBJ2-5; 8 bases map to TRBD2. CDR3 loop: CASTAGGGVAGTETQYF. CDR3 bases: TGTGCCAGCACTGCCGGTGGTGGAGTAGCGGGAACAGAGACCCAGTACTTC.